This TCR beta chain is drawn from a study of beta chain features in type 1 diabetes. Expressed TCRB transcripts were sequenced because the entire RNA isolate underwent reverse transcription. Clones were read by immunoSEQ multiplex PCR, and TCRdb kept only the in-frame ones, dropping some. The sample has more than 150,000 clones; about 9.1% are singletons. General observations from the study: For patients and controls alike, PCR might favor shorter templates to the same degree.

As to this clone: Its target is not known.

The germline V gene encodes CDR1 SGHNT and CDR2 YYREEE (reference sequence). This CDR3 comprises 14 residues. The trim removed 5 bases at V and 7 bases at J, leaving 8 bases unmatched. The sample taken for sequencing was central memory CD4+ T cells from blood. The V and J genes are TRBV5-4 and TRBJ2-1; TRBD2 matches 8 bases. This TCR derives from a woman younger than 30 in good health. The CDR3 DNA reads as TGTGCCAGCAGTGATCGGGGGGGCAAGAATGAGCAGTTCTTC. It codes for CASSDRGGKNEQFF.